This entry concerns a single TCR beta chain. V lost 2 bases and J lost 0; bases outside the gene matches: 1. Per the germline V gene, CDR1 is SEHNR and CDR2 is FQNEAQ (reference sequence). This CDR3 region has 16 residues. This specimen belongs to a study of blood T cell repertoires in COVID-19. Across the whole study: Sites across the United States, Italy and Spain contributed samples from acute and convalescent COVID-19. Sources were T cells, B-cell-depleted T cells, or PBMCs; the material itself was cDNA or gDNA.

Under the authors' procedure: Reference gene primer amplification yielded estimated nucleated cell counts. Only in-frame clones appear in the TCRdb table, and some are missing; sequencing was by immunoSEQ multiplex PCR. The V and J calls and clone size are taken from that table; D and trimming were inferred from the DNA. The sample holds 150,000 to 200,000 clones, 70% to 90% seen once. This sequence was found in a man between 18 and 29 years old who had recovered from COVID-19. The chain carries TRBV7-9 and TRBJ2-3; TRBD2 matches 11 bases. Specimen: peripheral blood. The CDR3 DNA sequence: TGTGCCAGCAGCTTACTAGCGGGAGGTAGCACAGATACGCAGTATTTT. Translated, it gives CASSLLAGGSTDTQYF.